Listed here is a single T cell receptor beta chain. The antigen is not known. The CDR3 extends over 13 amino acids. The V and J ends lost 5 bases and 3 bases respectively, with 11 bases between them. Germline CDR1 reads LNHDA; CDR2 reads SQIVND (reference sequence). This record comes from a study of shared clonotypes between healthy human individuals. Deep was the level at which the assay was run. The repertoire was sequenced with immunoSEQ multiplex PCR; TCRdb's copy has only in-frame clones and lacks some. The data show almost 750,000 clones, with over 60% seen just once and more than 1.5% held by the top ten. General study findings and limits: The authors expected sequencing depth to affect clonotype sharing among donors. Unshared clonotypes carried lower generation probabilities than those common to all four donors.

The V and J genes are TRBV19 and TRBJ2-7; D gene uncertain. This sequence was found in a woman aged 25 to 39 in good health. Sequenced material: memory CD4+ T cells sorted from blood. Noted subset: CD45RA-negative fraction. CDR3 nucleotide sequence: TGTGCCAGTAGTCTAAACAGCATCTACGAGCAGTACTTC. Translated: CASSLNSIYEQYF.